This TCR beta chain derives from a study of cytomegalovirus exposure and HLA in healthy donors. Findings and caveats of the study: The CMV antigen specificity of a few CMV-associated chains was confirmed through in vitro analysis. Reported results showed that the classifier diagnosed cytomegalovirus status with high specificity and sensitivity.

It was the 120-subject validation cohort, separate from the 666-subject first cohort, to which the donors belonged. The table came from immunoSEQ multiplex PCR; TCRdb's copy has only in-frame clones and leaves some out. Of some 240,000 clones listed, around four fifths are singletons. Regarding this clone: The antigen remains unidentified.

This clonotype was sampled from a woman under 30 in good health and CMV-seronegative. The sequenced sample consisted of PBMCs.

In nucleotides, the CDR3 is TGCAGCGTTGAAGAGGGGACAGACTATCAAGAGACCCAGTACTTC. It specifies CSVEEGTDYQETQYF. This chain connects TRBV29-1 to TRBJ2-5; 7 nucleotides agree with TRBD1. This CDR3 region has 15 residues. V gave up 0 bases and J gave up 2 bases; unmatched junction bases: 6. CDR1 is SQVTM and CDR2 is ANQGSEA in the germline V gene.